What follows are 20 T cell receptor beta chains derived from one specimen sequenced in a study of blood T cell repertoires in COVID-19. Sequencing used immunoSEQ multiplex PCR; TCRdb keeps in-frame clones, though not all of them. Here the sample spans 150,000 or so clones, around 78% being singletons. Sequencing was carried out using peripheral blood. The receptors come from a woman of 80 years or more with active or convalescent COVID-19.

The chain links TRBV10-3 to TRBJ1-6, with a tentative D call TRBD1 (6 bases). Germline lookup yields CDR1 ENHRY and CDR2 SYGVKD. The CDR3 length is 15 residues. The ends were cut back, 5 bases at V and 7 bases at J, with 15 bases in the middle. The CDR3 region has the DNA TGTGCCATCAGTTCGACAGGAAGACCCAATTCACCCCTCCACTTT. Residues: CAISSTGRPNSPLHF.

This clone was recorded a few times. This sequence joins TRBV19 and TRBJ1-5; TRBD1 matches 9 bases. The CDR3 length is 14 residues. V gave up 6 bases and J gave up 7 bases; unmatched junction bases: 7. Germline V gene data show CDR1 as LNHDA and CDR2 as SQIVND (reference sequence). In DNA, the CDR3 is TGTGCCAGTAGGGACAGGGGTTTGGTACAGCCCCAGCATTTT. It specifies CASRDRGLVQPQHF. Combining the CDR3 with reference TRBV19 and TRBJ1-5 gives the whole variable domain DGGITQSPKYLFRKEGQNVTLSCEQNLNHDAMYWYRQDPGQGLRLIYYSQIVNDFQKGDIAEGYSVSREKKESFPLTVTSAQKNPTAFYLCASRDRGLVQPQHFGDGTRLSIL.

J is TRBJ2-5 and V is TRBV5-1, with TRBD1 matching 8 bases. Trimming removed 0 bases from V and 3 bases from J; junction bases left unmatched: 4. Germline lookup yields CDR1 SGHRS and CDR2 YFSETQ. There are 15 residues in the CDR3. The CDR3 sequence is CASSLAGGSKETQYF. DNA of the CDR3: TGCGCCAGCAGCTTGGCAGGGGGCTCAAAAGAGACCCAGTACTTC.

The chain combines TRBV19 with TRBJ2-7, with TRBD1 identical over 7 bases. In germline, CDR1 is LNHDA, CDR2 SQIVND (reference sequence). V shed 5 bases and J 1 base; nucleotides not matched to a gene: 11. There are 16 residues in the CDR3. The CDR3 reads CASSLKRTGLSYEQYF. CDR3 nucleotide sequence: TGTGCCAGTAGTTTGAAACGGACAGGTCTATCCTACGAGCAGTACTTC.

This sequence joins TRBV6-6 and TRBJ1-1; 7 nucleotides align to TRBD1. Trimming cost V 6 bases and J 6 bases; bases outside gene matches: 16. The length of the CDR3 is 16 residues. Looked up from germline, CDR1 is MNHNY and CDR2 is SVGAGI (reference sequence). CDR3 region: CASRNDRATGVAEAFF. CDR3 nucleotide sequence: TGTGCCAGCAGAAACGACAGGGCTACCGGAGTTGCTGAAGCTTTCTTT.

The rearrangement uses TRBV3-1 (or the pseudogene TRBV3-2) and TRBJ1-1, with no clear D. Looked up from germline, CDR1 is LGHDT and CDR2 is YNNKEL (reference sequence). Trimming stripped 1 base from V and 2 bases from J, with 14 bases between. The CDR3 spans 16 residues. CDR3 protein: CASSQGALQQNTEAFF. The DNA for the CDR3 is TGTGCCAGCAGCCAAGGTGCCTTACAGCAAAACACTGAAGCTTTCTTT.

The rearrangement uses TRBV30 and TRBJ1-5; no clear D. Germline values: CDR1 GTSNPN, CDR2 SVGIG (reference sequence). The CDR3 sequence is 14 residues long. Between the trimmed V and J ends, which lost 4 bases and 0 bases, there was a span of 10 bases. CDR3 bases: TGTGCCTGGAAAGGAGATAATAGCAATCAGCCCCAGCATTTT. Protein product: CAWKGDNSNQPQHF.

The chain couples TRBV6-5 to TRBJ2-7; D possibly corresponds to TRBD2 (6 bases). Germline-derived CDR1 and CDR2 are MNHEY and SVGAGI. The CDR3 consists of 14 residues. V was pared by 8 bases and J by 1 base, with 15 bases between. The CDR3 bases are TGTGCCAGCTTCAAAGACGGGAGTTCCTACGAGCAGTACTTC. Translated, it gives CASFKDGSSYEQYF.

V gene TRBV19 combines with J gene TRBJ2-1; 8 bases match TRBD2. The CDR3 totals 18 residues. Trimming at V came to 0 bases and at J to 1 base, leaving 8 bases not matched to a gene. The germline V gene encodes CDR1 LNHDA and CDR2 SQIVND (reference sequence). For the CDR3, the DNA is TGTGCCAGTAGTATAGACCCCCTAGCGGGTCCGTCCTACAATGAGCAGTTCTTC. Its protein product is CASSIDPLAGPSYNEQFF.

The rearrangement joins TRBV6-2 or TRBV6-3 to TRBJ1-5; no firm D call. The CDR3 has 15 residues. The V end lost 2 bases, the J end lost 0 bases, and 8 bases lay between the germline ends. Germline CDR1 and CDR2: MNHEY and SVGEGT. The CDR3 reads CASSYPSYSNQPQHF. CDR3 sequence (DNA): TGTGCCAGCAGTTACCCCAGTTATAGCAATCAGCCCCAGCATTTT.

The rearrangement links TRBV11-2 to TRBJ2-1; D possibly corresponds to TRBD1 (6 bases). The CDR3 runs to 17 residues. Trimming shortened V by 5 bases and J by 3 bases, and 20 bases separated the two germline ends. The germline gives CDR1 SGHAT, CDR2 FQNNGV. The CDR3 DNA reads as TGTGCCAGCAGCCCACGAGGACAGCTGATTAGCTACAATGAGCAGTTCTTC. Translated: CASSPRGQLISYNEQFF.

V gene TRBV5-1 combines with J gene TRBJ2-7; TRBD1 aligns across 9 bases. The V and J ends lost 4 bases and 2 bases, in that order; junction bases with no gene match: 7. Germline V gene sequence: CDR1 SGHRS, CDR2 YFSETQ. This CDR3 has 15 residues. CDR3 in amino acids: CASSPQGASTYEQYF. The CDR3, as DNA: TGCGCCAGCAGCCCACAGGGGGCGAGTACCTACGAGCAGTACTTC.

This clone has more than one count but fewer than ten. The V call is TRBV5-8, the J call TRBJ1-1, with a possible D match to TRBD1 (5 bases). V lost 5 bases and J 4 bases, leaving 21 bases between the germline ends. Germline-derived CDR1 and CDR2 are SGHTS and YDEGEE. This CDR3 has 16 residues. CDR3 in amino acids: CASRLDSLVRSTEAFF. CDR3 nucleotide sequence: TGTGCCAGCAGATTAGACAGCCTAGTCCGTAGCACTGAAGCTTTCTTT.

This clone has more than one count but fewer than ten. The CDR3 sequence: CASSQGAGSGELFF. The CDR3 nucleotides are TGTGCCAGTAGTCAGGGGGCGGGTTCCGGGGAGCTGTTTTTT. The chain carries TRBV19 and TRBJ2-2; TRBD1 aligns across 8 bases. Looked up from germline, CDR1 is LNHDA and CDR2 is SQIVND (reference sequence). V gave up 5 bases and J gave up 6 bases; unmatched junction bases: 5. The CDR3 length is 14 residues.

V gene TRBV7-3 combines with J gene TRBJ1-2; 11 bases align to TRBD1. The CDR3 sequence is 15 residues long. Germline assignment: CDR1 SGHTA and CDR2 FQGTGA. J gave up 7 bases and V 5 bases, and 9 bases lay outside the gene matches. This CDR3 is CASSPSGTGGFGYTF. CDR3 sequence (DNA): TGTGCCAGCAGCCCCTCCGGGACAGGGGGTTTTGGCTACACCTTC.

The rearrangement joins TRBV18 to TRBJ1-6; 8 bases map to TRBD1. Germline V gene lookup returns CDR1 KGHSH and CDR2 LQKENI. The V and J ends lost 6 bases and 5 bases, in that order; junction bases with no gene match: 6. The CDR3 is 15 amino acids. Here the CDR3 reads CASSGGQAHNSPLHF. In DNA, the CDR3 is TGTGCCAGCTCGGGGGGACAGGCGCATAATTCACCCCTCCACTTT.

Here the CDR3 DNA reads TGTGCCAGTAGGCCCGGACAGGGAATAAATTACAATGAGCAGTTCTTC. This translates into CASRPGQGINYNEQFF. The V call is TRBV19, the J call TRBJ2-1; 8 positions agree with TRBD1. CDR3 length: 16 amino acids. V lost 6 bases to trimming and J lost 4 bases; unmatched junction nucleotides: 11. CDR1 is LNHDA and CDR2 is SQIVND in the germline V gene (reference sequence).

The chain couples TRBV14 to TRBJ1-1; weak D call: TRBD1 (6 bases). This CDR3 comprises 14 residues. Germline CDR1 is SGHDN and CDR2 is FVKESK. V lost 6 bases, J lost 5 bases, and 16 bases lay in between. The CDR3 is CASSPQGFWTEAFF. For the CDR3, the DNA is TGTGCCAGCAGTCCACAGGGATTTTGGACTGAAGCTTTCTTT.

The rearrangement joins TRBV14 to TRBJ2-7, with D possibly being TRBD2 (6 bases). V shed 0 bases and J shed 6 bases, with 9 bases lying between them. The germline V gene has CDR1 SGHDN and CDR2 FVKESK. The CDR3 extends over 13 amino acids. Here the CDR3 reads CASSQDRDSEQYF. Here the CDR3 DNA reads TGTGCCAGCAGCCAAGACAGGGACTCCGAGCAGTACTTC.

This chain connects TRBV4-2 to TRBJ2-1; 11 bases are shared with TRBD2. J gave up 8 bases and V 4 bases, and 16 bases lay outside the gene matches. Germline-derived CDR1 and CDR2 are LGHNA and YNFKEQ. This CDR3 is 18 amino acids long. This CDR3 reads CASSLYLSGGANRYEQFF. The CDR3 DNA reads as TGTGCCAGCAGCCTCTACCTTAGCGGGGGGGCCAATAGGTATGAGCAGTTCTTC.